Below, 28 T cell receptor beta chains from the same sample are listed, as sequenced in a study of blood T cell repertoires in COVID-19. The method was immunoSEQ multiplex PCR; TCRdb's version includes in-frame clones alone and lacks a portion of them. Here the sample spans 280,000 or so clones, 85% being singletons. The specimen sequenced was peripheral blood. The receptors here all came from a human donor in a cohort sampled during active COVID-19.

This chain connects TRBV15 to TRBJ2-7; no definite D call. CDR1 and CDR2 (germline): LNHNV, YYDKDF (reference sequence). Trimming left V 0 bases short and J 0 bases short, with 9 bases between. The CDR3 contains 15 residues. CDR3 in DNA: TGTGCCACCAGCAGAGACATTTCCAGCTCCTACGAGCAGTACTTC. This codes for CATSRDISSSYEQYF. Drawing the rest from reference TRBV15 and TRBJ2-7, the complete variable domain is DAMVIQNPRYQVTQFGKPVTLSCSQTLNHNVMYWYQQKSSQAPKLLFHYYDKDFNNEADTPDNFQSRRPNTSFCFLDIRSPGLGDTAMYLCATSRDISSSYEQYFGPGTRLTVT.

V is TRBV5-1 and J is TRBJ1-3; D unresolved. This CDR3 has 15 residues. Germline V gene data show CDR1 as SGHRS and CDR2 as YFSETQ. V lost 3 bases to trimming and J lost 3 bases, with 13 bases between them. DNA for the CDR3: TGCGCCAGCAGCTCTGACACGGGAGGTGGAAACACCATATATTTT. It translates to CASSSDTGGGNTIYF.

The V and J genes are TRBV28 and TRBJ2-7; D might be TRBD2 (6 bases). The CDR3 consists of 15 residues. The V and J ends lost 3 bases and 2 bases respectively, with 14 bases between them. CDR1 MDHEN and CDR2 SYDVKM come from the germline V gene. This CDR3 reads CASSLEGSLTYEQYF. In DNA, the CDR3 is TGTGCCAGCAGTTTGGAGGGCAGTTTAACCTACGAGCAGTACTTC. Looking up the rest from reference TRBV28 and TRBJ2-7 gives the full variable domain: DVKVTQSSRYLVKRTGEKVFLECVQDMDHENMFWYRQDPGLGLRLIYFSYDVKMKEKGDIPEGYSVSREKKERFSLILESASTNQTSMYLCASSLEGSLTYEQYFGPGTRLTVT.

Here the CDR3 reads CASKAGTTNTEAFF. In DNA form, the CDR3 reads TGTGCCAGCAAGGCCGGCACTACGAACACTGAAGCTTTCTTT. The genes are TRBV6-6 and TRBJ1-1; no firm D call. The V end was cut by 7 bases, the J end by 1 base, with 13 bases between. The CDR3 sequence is 14 residues long. Germline V gene sequence: CDR1 MNHNY, CDR2 SVGAGI (reference sequence).

This chain uses TRBV27 with TRBJ2-7, with 11 bases matching TRBD2. The germline CDR1 and CDR2 sequences are MNHEY and SMNVEV (reference sequence). V was clipped by 5 bases and J by 7 bases; unmatched bases: 10. The CDR3 totals 15 residues. The CDR3 region has the DNA TGTGCCAGCAGTCTACTTCCCGGGACTAGCGGAGAGCAGTACTTC. This codes for CASSLLPGTSGEQYF.

The chain couples TRBV9 to TRBJ2-1; 8 nucleotides agree with TRBD2. The CDR3 runs to 15 residues. V trimming: 0 bases; J trimming: 9 bases; junction bases outside the gene matches: 8. CDR1 SGDLS and CDR2 YYNGEE come from the germline V gene. The CDR3 DNA reads TGTGCCAGCAGCGTAGCTCCAGCGGGAGTTGGTGAGCAGTTCTTC. It yields the protein CASSVAPAGVGEQFF.

A note on this clone: Distinct nucleotide sequences in the sample also encode this CDR3. This chain links TRBV3-1 (or the pseudogene TRBV3-2) with TRBJ1-2, with D tentatively TRBD1 (6 bases). Germline values: CDR1 LGHDT, CDR2 YNNKEL (reference sequence). The germline V and J ends were trimmed by 3 bases and 2 bases, with 7 bases remaining between them. This CDR3 region has 13 residues. The CDR3 region is CASSQDRNYGYTF. The DNA for the CDR3 is TGTGCCAGCAGCCAGGACAGAAACTATGGCTACACCTTC.

The chain uses TRBV4-2 and TRBJ1-5; 7 bases line up with TRBD1. This CDR3 is built from 16 residues. The trim removed 4 bases at V and 2 bases at J, leaving 8 bases unmatched. Germline loops: CDR1 LGHNA, CDR2 YNFKEQ. CDR3 loop: CASSRETGVGNQPQHF. CDR3 sequence (DNA): TGTGCCAGCAGCCGCGAAACAGGGGTCGGCAATCAGCCCCAGCATTTT.

The chain has TRBV27 and TRBJ2-6; D gene uncertain. With 4 bases removed from V and 2 bases from J, the gap between germline ends came to 12 bases. CDR3 size: 16 residues. Germline V lookup: CDR1 MNHEY, CDR2 SMNVEV (reference sequence). CDR3 in DNA: TGTGCCAGCAGTTATTCTCCGTCCCCTGGGGCCAACGTCCTGACTTTC. Encoded protein: CASSYSPSPGANVLTF.

This clone was seen only once. This chain connects TRBV5-4 to TRBJ2-7, with D perhaps matching TRBD1 (5 bases). V lost 0 bases and J lost 3, with 13 bases in between. Germline assignment: CDR1 SGHNT and CDR2 YYREEE (reference sequence). This CDR3 has 15 amino acids. The CDR3 loop reads CASSLGGIDSYEQYF. Here the CDR3 DNA reads TGTGCCAGCAGCTTGGGGGGCATTGACAGCTACGAGCAGTACTTC.

V gene TRBV5-5 combines with J gene TRBJ2-3; TRBD1 matches at 12 bases. The ends lost 0 bases at V and 6 bases at J; junction bases unmatched: 5. This CDR3 is 16 amino acids long. The germline CDR1 and CDR2 sequences are SGHKS and YYEKEE (reference sequence). In DNA, the CDR3 is TGTGCCAGCAGCTTGGATGCGGGACAGGGGGCGGATACGCAGTATTTT. Encoded protein: CASSLDAGQGADTQYF.

This chain links TRBV6-2 or TRBV6-3 with TRBJ1-1, with TRBD1 matching over 7 bases. J lost 4 bases, V lost 6 bases, and 14 bases had no gene match. The CDR3 has 16 residues. In germline, CDR1 is MNHEY, CDR2 SVGEGT. The CDR3 protein is CASSSDRLGGGTEAFF. CDR3 in DNA: TGTGCCAGCAGCTCGGACAGGCTCGGTGGCGGCACTGAAGCTTTCTTT.

CDR3 coding DNA: TGTGCCAGCAGTTTTCAGGGAAGGAATGAGCAGTTCTTC. Protein product: CASSFQGRNEQFF. The chain combines TRBV27 with TRBJ2-1, with TRBD1 as a possible D gene (5 bases). CDR1 is MNHEY, CDR2 SMNVEV, per germline (reference sequence). V was trimmed by 3 bases and J by 7 bases, leaving 10 bases between them. This CDR3 has 13 amino acids.

This clone has just one count. The V and J genes are TRBV11-2 and TRBJ2-1, with 8 bases that match TRBD2. Looked up from germline, CDR1 is SGHAT and CDR2 is FQNNGV. The ends lost 7 bases at V and 7 bases at J; junction bases unmatched: 9. This CDR3 contains 14 residues. The CDR3 loop reads CASTPGLGRNEQFF. DNA of the CDR3: TGTGCCAGCACCCCGGGACTAGGTCGAAATGAGCAGTTCTTC.

The chain combines TRBV27 with TRBJ2-5; D is unresolved. The CDR3 extends over 12 amino acids. Trimming took off 10 bases at V and 5 bases at J, with 14 bases between the two ends. CDR1 is MNHEY and CDR2 is SMNVEV in the germline V gene (reference sequence). This chain's CDR3 is CAKEKNEETQYF. CDR3 DNA sequence: TGTGCCAAGGAGAAGAACGAGGAGACCCAGTACTTC.

The chain has TRBV5-8 and TRBJ1-1; TRBD1 matches at 7 bases. J lost 3 bases, V lost 4 bases, and 9 bases had no gene match. The CDR3 sequence is 15 residues long. Germline V gene lookup returns CDR1 SGHTS and CDR2 YDEGEE. The CDR3 DNA is TGTGCCAGCAGCGAAGACAGGGTCGAGGACACTGAAGCTTTCTTT. Translation: CASSEDRVEDTEAFF.

This rearrangement joins TRBV9 to TRBJ2-1; TRBD2 matches 7 bases. Per germline, CDR1 SGDLS and CDR2 YYNGEE. The CDR3 runs to 13 residues. The ends lost 4 bases at V and 5 bases at J; junction bases unmatched: 3. In DNA, the CDR3 is TGTGCCAGCAGCACCCTAGCGGACAATGAGCAGTTCTTC. Its translation: CASSTLADNEQFF.

The gene calls are TRBV18 and TRBJ1-1, with D maybe TRBD1 (6 bases). This CDR3 has 15 residues. CDR1 and CDR2 (germline): KGHSH, LQKENI. V was cut by 4 bases and J by 0 bases, with 12 bases left in between. This CDR3 reads CASSLTGSMNTEAFF. Here the CDR3 DNA reads TGTGCCAGCTCACTGACAGGTTCCATGAACACTGAAGCTTTCTTT.

This clone occurred a few times. The rearrangement uses TRBV2 and TRBJ2-2; D not resolved. This CDR3 contains 14 residues. Trimming pared 4 bases from V and 2 bases from J, leaving 8 bases between. Germline-derived CDR1 and CDR2 are SNHLY and FYNNEI. CDR3 in amino acids: CASSALLNTGELFF. In DNA form, the CDR3 reads TGTGCCAGCAGTGCCCTCCTAAACACCGGGGAGCTGTTTTTT.

The V call is TRBV18, the J call TRBJ2-2, with D perhaps matching TRBD1 (6 bases). Trimming took off 0 bases at V and 5 bases at J, with 7 bases between the two ends. This CDR3 comprises 14 residues. Per the germline V gene, CDR1 is KGHSH and CDR2 is LQKENI. The chain's CDR3 is CASSPPRGTGELFF. DNA for the CDR3: TGTGCCAGCTCACCACCGAGGGGGACCGGGGAGCTGTTTTTT.

The chain joins TRBV7-6 to TRBJ1-3; weak D call: TRBD1 (5 bases). The length of the CDR3 is 16 residues. Germline CDR1 is SGHVS and CDR2 is FNYEAQ. V lost 2 bases to trimming and J lost 0 bases, with 11 bases between them. The CDR3 is CASSLNRPSSGNTIYF. In DNA form, the CDR3 reads TGTGCCAGCAGCTTAAACAGGCCCTCCTCTGGAAACACCATATATTTT.

The V gene is TRBV23-1, the J gene TRBJ2-1; D not resolved. TRBV23-1 is identified as an open reading frame with a role that is uncertain. The germline V and J ends were trimmed by 0 bases and 0 bases, with 12 bases remaining between them. CDR3 length: 17 residues. Here the CDR3 DNA reads TGCGCCAGCAGTCAATCAGCGCCTAAGAGCTCCTACAATGAGCAGTTCTTC. Protein product: CASSQSAPKSSYNEQFF.

In this sample, this clone turned up a few times. The rearrangement joins TRBV7-6 to TRBJ1-3; 7 bases are a match to TRBD1. CDR3 size: 15 residues. V lost 6 bases, J lost 0 bases, and 5 bases stayed unmatched. Germline V gene lookup returns CDR1 SGHVS and CDR2 FNYEAQ. The CDR3 is CASRPDRTSGNTIYF. The CDR3 DNA follows: TGTGCCAGCAGACCGGACAGGACCTCTGGAAACACCATATATTTT.

The CDR3 reads CASSGLRVNEQFF. DNA of the CDR3: TGTGCCAGCAGCGGACTTCGGGTGAATGAGCAGTTCTTC. The chain couples TRBV7-9 to TRBJ2-1; D is perhaps TRBD2 (5 bases). Germline V CDR1 and CDR2: SEHNR, FQNEAQ (reference sequence). Trimming left V 5 bases short and J 7 bases short, with 12 bases between. The CDR3 extends over 13 amino acids.

The chain carries TRBV25-1 and TRBJ2-1, with 7 bases matching TRBD2. V lost 3 bases and J lost 8; bases outside the gene matches: 13. The CDR3 has 16 residues. Germline V gene data show CDR1 as MGHDK and CDR2 as SYGVNS. CDR3 protein: CASSDMARGEGDEQFF. CDR3 sequence (DNA): TGTGCCAGCAGTGACATGGCCCGGGGGGAGGGTGATGAGCAGTTCTTC.

The chain links TRBV18 to TRBJ1-1; no clear D. This CDR3 comprises 16 residues. The germline V and J ends were trimmed by 0 bases and 4 bases, with 15 bases remaining between them. CDR1 is KGHSH and CDR2 is LQKENI in the germline V gene. The CDR3 loop is CASSPPVRQAGTEAFF. CDR3 DNA: TGTGCCAGCTCACCACCGGTTCGGCAGGCTGGCACTGAAGCTTTCTTT.

This clone was recorded only once. The chain has TRBV28 and TRBJ2-7; unclear D gene. Per the germline V gene, CDR1 is MDHEN and CDR2 is SYDVKM. The V gene lost 8 bases and the J gene lost 5 bases, with 16 bases spanning the gap. There are 13 residues in the CDR3. The CDR3 nucleotides are TGTGCCAGCCTGGGCGCCTTCAGGAACGAGCAGTACTTC. Encoded protein: CASLGAFRNEQYF.

The sample holds one count of this clone. The J gene is TRBJ2-5, the V gene TRBV19; D remains ambiguous. This CDR3 comprises 15 residues. Germline V lookup: CDR1 LNHDA, CDR2 SQIVND (reference sequence). V was cut by 1 base and J by 1 base, with 10 bases left in between. Here the CDR3 reads CASSIGQAGQETQYF. CDR3 coding DNA: TGTGCCAGTAGTATAGGGCAGGCAGGCCAAGAGACCCAGTACTTC.